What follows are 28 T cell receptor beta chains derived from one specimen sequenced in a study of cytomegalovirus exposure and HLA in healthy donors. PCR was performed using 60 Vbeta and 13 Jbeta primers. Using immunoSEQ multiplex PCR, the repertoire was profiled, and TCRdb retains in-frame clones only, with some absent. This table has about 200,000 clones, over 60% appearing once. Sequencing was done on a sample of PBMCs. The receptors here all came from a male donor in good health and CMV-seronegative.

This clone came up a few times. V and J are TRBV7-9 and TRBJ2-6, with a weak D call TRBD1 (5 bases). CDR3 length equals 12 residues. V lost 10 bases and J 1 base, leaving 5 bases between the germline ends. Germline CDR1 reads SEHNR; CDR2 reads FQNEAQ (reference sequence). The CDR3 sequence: CATGSGANVLTF. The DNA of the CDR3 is TGTGCCACAGGGTCTGGGGCCAACGTCCTGACTTTC. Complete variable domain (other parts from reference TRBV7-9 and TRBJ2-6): DTGVSQNPRHKITKRGQNVTFRCDPISEHNRLYWYRQTLGQGPEFLTYFQNEAQLEKSRLLSDRFSAERPKGSFSTLEIQRTEQGDSAMYLCATGSGANVLTFGAGSRLTVL.

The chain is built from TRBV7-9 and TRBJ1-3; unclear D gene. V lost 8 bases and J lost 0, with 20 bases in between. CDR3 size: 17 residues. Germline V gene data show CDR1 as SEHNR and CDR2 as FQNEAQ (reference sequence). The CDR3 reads CASGPPEGSDSGNTIYF. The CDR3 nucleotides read TGTGCCAGCGGACCGCCTGAGGGCAGCGACTCTGGAAACACCATATATTTT. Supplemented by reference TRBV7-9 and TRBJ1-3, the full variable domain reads DTGVSQNPRHKITKRGQNVTFRCDPISEHNRLYWYRQTLGQGPEFLTYFQNEAQLEKSRLLSDRFSAERPKGSFSTLEIQRTEQGDSAMYLCASGPPEGSDSGNTIYFGEGSWLTVV.

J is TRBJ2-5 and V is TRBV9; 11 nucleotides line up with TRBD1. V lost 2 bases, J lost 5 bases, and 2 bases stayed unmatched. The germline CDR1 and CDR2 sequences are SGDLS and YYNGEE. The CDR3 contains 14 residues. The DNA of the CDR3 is TGTGCCAGCAGCGTGGACAGGGGGCTGGAGACCCAGTACTTC. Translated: CASSVDRGLETQYF.

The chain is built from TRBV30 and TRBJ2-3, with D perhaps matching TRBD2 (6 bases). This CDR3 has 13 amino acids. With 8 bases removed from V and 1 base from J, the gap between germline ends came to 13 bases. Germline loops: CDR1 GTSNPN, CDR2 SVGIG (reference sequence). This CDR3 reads CAHGAGRTDTQYF. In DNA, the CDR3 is TGTGCCCACGGTGCGGGGCGCACAGATACGCAGTATTTT.

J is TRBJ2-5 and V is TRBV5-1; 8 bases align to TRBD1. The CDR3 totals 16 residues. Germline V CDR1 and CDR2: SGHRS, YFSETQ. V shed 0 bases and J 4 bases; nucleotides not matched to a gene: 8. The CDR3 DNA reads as TGCGCCAGCAGCTTGGAGGACAGGGCTAGGAGAGAGACCCAGTACTTC. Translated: CASSLEDRARRETQYF.

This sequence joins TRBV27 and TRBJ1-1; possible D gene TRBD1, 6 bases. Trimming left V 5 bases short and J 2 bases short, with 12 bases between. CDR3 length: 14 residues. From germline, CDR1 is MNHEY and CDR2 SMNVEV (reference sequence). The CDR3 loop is CASSQQGTNTEAFF. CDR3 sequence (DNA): TGTGCCAGCAGTCAACAGGGCACCAACACTGAAGCTTTCTTT.

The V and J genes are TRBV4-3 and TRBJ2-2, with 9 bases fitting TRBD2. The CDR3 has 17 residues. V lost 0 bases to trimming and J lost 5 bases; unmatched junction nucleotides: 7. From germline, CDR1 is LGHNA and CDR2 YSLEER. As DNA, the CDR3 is TGCGCCAGCAGCCAAGAGTTGCGGGGGGGCCCGACCGGGGAGCTGTTTTTT. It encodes CASSQELRGGPTGELFF.

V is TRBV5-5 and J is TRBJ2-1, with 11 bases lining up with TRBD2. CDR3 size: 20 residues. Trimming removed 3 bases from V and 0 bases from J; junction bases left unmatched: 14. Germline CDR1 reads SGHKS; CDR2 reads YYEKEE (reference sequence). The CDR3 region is CASSSSYILAGESSYNEQFF. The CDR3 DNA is TGTGCCAGCAGCTCCTCTTATATACTAGCGGGAGAAAGCTCCTACAATGAGCAGTTCTTC.

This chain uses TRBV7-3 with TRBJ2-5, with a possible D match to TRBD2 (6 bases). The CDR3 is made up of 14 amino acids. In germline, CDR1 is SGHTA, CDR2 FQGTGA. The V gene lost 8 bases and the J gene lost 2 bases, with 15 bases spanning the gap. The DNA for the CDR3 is TGTGCCAGCGGCTCCCGGGGGTTACAAGAGACCCAGTACTTC. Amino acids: CASGSRGLQETQYF.

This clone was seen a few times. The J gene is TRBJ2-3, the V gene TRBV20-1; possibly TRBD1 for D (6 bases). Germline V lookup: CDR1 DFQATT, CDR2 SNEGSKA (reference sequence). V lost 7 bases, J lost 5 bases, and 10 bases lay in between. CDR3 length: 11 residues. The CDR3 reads CSGGHQDTQYF. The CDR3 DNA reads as TGCAGTGGGGGGCATCAAGATACGCAGTATTTT.

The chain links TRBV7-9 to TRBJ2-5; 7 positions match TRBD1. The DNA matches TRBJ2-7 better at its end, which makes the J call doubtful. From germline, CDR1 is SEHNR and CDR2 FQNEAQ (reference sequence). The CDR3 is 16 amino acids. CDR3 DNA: TGTGCCAGCAGCTTAAGACAGGGCGAAGGGGCCTACGAGCAGTACTTC. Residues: CASSLRQGEGAYEQYF.

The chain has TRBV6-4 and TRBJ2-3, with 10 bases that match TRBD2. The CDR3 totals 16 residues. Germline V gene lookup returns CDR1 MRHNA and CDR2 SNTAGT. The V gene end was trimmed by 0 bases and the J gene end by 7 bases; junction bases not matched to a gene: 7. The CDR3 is CASSDSRTSGANTQYF. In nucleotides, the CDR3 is TGTGCCAGCAGTGACTCTCGGACTAGCGGAGCTAATACGCAGTATTTT.

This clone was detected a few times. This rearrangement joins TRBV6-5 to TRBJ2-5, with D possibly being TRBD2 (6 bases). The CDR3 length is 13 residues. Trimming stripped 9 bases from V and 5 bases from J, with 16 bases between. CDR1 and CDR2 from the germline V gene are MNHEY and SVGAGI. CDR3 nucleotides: TGTGCCAGGGGGTTAGGAGGGGACGAGACCCAGTACTTC. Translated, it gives CARGLGGDETQYF.

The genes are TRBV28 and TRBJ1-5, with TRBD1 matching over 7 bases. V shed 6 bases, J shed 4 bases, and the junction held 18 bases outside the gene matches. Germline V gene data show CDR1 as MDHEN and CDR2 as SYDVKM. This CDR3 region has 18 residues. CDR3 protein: CASSATGALVERNQPQHF. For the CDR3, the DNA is TGTGCCAGCAGCGCTACAGGGGCCCTAGTCGAGAGGAATCAGCCCCAGCATTTT.

The CDR3 nucleotides are TGTGCCAGCAGTTTTCTGGACAGGGAGGGATCACCCCTCCACTTT. This gives the protein CASSFLDREGSPLHF. V usage is TRBV27 and J usage is TRBJ1-6; 8 nucleotides line up with TRBD1. The CDR3 loop spans 15 amino acids. Trimming cost V 3 bases and J 10 bases; bases outside gene matches: 8. Germline V gene lookup returns CDR1 MNHEY and CDR2 SMNVEV (reference sequence).

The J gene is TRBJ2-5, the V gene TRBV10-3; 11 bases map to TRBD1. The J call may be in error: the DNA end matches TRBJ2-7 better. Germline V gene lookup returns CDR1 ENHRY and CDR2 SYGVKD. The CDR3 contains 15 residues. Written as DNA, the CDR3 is TGTGCCATCACCGCCGGAGGGACAGGGGGCTACGAGCAGTACTTC. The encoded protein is CAITAGGTGGYEQYF.

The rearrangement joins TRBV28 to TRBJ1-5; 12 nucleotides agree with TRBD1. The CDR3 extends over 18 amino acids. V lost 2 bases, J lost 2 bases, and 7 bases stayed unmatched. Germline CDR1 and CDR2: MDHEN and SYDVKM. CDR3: CASSLDPGQGAGNQPQHF. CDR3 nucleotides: TGTGCCAGCAGTTTAGACCCGGGACAGGGGGCGGGCAATCAGCCCCAGCATTTT.

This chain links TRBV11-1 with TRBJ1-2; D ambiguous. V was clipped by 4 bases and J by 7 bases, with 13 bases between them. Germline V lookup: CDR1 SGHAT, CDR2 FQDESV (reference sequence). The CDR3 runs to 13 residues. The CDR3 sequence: CASSSRPGSGYTF. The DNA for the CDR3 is TGTGCCAGCAGCTCACGCCCAGGCAGTGGCTACACCTTC.

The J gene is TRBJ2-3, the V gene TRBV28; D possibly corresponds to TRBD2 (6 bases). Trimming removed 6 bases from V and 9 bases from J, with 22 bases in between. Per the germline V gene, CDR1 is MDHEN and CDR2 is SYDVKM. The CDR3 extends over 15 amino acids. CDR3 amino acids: CASSDIEIAVTTQYF. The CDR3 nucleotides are TGTGCCAGCAGCGACATAGAAATAGCGGTAACAACGCAGTATTTT.

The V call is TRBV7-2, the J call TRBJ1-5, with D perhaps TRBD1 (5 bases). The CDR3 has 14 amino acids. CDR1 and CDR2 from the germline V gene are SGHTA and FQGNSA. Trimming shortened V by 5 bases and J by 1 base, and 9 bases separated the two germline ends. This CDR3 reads CASSHDRSNQPQHF. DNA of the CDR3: TGTGCCAGCAGCCACGACAGAAGCAATCAGCCCCAGCATTTT. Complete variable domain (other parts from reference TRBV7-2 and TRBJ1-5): GAGVSQSPSNKVTEKGKDVELRCDPISGHTALYWYRQSLGQGLEFLIYFQGNSAPDKSGLPSDRFSAERTGGSVSTLTIQRTQQEDSAVYLCASSHDRSNQPQHFGDGTRLSIL.

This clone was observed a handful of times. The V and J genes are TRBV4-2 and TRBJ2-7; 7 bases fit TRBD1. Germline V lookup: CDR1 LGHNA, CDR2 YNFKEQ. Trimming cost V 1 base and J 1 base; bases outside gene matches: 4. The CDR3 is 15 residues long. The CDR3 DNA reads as TGTGCCAGCAGCCAAGCCCACAGGGGATCCTACGAGCAGTACTTC. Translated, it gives CASSQAHRGSYEQYF.

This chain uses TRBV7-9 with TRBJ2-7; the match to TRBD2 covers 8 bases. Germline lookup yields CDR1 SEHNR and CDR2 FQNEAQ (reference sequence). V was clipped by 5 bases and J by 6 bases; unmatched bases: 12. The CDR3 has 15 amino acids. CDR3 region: CASSDIQGLVSEQYF. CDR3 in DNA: TGTGCCAGCAGCGATATACAGGGACTAGTTTCCGAGCAGTACTTC.

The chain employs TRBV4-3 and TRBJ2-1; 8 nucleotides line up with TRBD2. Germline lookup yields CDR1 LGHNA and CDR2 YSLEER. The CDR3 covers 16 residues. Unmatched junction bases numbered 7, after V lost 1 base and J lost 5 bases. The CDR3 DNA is TGCGCCAGCAGCCAAGGGTCGGGAGGGTGGGACAATGAGCAGTTCTTC. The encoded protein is CASSQGSGGWDNEQFF.

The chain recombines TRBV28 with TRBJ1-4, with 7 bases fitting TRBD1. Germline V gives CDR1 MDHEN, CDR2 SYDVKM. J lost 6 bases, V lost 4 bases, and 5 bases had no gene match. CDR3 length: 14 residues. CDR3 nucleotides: TGTGCCAGCAGTTCGACAGGGTCGGATGAAAAACTGTTTTTT. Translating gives CASSSTGSDEKLFF.

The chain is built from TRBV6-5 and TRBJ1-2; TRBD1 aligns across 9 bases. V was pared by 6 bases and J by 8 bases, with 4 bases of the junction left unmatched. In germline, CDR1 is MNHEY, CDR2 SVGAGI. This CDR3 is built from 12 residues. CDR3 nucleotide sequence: TGTGCCAGCAGCCCCGGGACAGGGGGCTACACCTTC. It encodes CASSPGTGGYTF.

CDR3: CATSTSGSTYEQYF. Written as DNA, the CDR3 is TGTGCCACCAGCACTAGCGGGAGCACCTACGAGCAGTACTTC. The chain recombines TRBV15 with TRBJ2-7; 10 positions match TRBD2. Trimming at V came to 4 bases and at J to 2 bases, leaving 2 bases not matched to a gene. This CDR3 is built from 14 residues. From germline, CDR1 is LNHNV and CDR2 YYDKDF (reference sequence).

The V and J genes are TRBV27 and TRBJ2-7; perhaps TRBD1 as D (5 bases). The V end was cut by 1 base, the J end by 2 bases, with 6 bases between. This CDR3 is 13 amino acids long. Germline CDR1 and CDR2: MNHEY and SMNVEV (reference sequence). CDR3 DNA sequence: TGTGCCAGCAGTTTATGGGGCCCCTACGAGCAGTACTTC. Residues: CASSLWGPYEQYF.

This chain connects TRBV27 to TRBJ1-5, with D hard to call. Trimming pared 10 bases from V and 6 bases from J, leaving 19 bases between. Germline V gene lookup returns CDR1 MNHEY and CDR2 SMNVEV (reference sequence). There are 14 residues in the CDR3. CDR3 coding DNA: TGTGCCACCACGGCGGGGAGAGGCGGTCAGCCCCAGCATTTT. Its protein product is CATTAGRGGQPQHF.